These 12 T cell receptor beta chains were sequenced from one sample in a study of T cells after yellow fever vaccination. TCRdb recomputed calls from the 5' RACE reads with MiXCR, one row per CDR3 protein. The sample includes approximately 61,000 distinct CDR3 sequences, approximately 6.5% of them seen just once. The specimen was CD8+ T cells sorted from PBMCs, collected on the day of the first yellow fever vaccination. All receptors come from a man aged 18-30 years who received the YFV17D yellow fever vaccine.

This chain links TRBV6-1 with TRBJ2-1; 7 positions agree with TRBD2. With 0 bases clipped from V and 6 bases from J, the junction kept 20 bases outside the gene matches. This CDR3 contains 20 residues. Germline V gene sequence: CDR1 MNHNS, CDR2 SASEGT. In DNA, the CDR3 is TGTGCCAGCAGTGAAGCCGGATCGAGAGGGAGGGCTTTATCCCGCAATGAGCAGTTCTTC. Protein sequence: CASSEAGSRGRALSRNEQFF.

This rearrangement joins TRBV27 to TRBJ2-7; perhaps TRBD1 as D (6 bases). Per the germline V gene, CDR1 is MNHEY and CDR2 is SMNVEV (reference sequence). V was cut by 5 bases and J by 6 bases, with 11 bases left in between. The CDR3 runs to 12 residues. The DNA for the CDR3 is TGTGCCAGCAGTATGAACAGGGTCGAGCAGTACTTC. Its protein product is CASSMNRVEQYF.

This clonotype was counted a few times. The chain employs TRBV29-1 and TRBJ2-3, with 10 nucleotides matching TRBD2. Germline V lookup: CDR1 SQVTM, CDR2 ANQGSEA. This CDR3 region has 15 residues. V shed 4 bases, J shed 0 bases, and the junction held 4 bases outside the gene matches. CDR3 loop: CSVGGLARSTDTQYF. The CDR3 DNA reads TGCAGCGTTGGGGGACTAGCGAGAAGCACAGATACGCAGTATTTT.

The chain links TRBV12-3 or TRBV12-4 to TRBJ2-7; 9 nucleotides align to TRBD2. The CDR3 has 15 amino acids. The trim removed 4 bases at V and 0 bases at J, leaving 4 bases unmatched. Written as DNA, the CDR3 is TGTGCCAGCAGTTGGGGAGCGGGGGGCTCCTACGAGCAGTACTTC. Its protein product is CASSWGAGGSYEQYF.

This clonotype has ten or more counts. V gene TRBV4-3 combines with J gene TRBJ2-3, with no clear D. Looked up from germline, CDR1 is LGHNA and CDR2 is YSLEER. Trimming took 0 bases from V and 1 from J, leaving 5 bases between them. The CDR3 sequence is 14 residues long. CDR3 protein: CASSQDDRTDTQYF. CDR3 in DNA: TGCGCCAGCAGCCAAGATGACCGCACAGATACGCAGTATTTT.

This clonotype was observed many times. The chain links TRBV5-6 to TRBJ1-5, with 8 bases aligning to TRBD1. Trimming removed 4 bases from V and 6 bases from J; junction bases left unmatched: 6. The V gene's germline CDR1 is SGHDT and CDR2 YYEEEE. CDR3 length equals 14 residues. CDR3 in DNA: TGTGCCAGCAGCCGGGACAGGAGATTTCAGCCCCAGCATTTT. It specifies CASSRDRRFQPQHF.

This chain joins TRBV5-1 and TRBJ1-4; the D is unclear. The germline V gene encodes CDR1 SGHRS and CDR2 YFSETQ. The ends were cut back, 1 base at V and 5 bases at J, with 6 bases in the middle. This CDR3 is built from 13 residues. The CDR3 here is CASSLTENEKLFF. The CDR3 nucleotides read TGCGCCAGCAGCTTGACCGAGAATGAAAAACTGTTTTTT.

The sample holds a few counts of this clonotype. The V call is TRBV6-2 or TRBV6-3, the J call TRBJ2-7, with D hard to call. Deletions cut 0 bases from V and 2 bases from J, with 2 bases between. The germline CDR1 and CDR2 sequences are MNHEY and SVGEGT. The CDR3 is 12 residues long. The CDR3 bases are TGTGCCAGCAGTTACTCCCCCTACGAGCAGTACTTC. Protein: CASSYSPYEQYF.

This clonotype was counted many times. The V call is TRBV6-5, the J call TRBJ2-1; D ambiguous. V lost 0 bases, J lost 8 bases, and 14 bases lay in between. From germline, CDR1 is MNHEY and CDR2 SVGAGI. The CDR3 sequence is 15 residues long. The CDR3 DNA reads TGTGCCAGCAGTTACTCCCCCAGGACGTTCTATGAGCAGTTCTTC. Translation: CASSYSPRTFYEQFF.

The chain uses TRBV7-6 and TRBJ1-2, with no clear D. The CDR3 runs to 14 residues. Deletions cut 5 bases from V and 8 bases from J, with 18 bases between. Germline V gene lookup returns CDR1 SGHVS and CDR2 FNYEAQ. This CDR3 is CASSRSLGLEGYTF. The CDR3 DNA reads TGTGCCAGCAGCCGCAGCCTGGGTTTAGAGGGCTACACCTTC.

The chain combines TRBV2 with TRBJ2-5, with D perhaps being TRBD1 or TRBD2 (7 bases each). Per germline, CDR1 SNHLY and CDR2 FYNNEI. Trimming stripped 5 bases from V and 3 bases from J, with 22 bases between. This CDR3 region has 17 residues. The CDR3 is CASSPRGEGVHEETQYF. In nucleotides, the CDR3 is TGTGCCAGCAGTCCCAGGGGGGAGGGCGTGCACGAAGAGACCCAGTACTTC. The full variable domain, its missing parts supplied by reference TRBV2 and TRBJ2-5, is EPEVTQTPSHQVTQMGQEVILRCVPISNHLYFYWYRQILGQKVEFLVSFYNNEISEKSEIFDDQFSVERPDGSNFTLKIRSTKLEDSAMYFCASSPRGEGVHEETQYFGPGTRLLVL.

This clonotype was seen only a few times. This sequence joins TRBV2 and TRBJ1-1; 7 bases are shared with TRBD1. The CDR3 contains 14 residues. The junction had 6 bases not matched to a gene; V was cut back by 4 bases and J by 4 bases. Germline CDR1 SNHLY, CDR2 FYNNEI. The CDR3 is CASSGRQGSTEAFF. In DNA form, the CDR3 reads TGTGCCAGCAGTGGCAGACAGGGTAGCACTGAAGCTTTCTTT.